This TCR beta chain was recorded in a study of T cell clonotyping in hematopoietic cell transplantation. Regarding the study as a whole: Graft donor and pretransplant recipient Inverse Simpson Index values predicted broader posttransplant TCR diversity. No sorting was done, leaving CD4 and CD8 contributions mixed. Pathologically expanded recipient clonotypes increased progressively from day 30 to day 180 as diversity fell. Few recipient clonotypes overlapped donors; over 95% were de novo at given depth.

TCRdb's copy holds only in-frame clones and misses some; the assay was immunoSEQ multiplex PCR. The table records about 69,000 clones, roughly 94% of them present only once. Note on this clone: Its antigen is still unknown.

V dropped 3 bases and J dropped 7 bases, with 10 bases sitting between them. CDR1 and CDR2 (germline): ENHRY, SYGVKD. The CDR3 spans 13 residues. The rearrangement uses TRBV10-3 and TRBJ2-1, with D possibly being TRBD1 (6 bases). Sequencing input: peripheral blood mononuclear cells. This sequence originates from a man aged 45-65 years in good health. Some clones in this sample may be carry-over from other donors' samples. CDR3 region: CAISDSRGNEQFF. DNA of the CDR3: TGTGCCATCAGTGATAGCAGGGGTAATGAGCAGTTCTTC.